Listed below are T cell receptor beta chains from one sample, sequenced in a study of blood T cell repertoires in COVID-19. TCRdb's table, derived via immunoSEQ multiplex PCR, lists solely in-frame clones and lacks some. Among under 200,000 clones, around 80% were seen once, and the ten largest hold under 3.5%. Sample: peripheral blood. The receptors stem from a woman in her fifties or sixties with acute or convalescent COVID-19. CDR3s include the opening cysteine and the closing phenylalanine or tryptophan. A D gene is named only where the DNA matches it firmly. Some rows mark clone size as missing; the rest say once, few, many or name a class of expanded clone.

CDR3 protein: CASSYGGGPKTDTQYF
CDR3 DNA: TGTGCCAGCAGTTACGGCGGGGGGCCCAAAACAGATACGCAGTATTTT
V gene: TRBV28
D gene: TRBD2
clone size: few
J gene: TRBJ2-3

CDR3 protein: CASSLVGQGSDEKLFF
CDR3 DNA: TGTGCCAGCAGCTTGGTCGGACAGGGATCAGATGAAAAACTGTTTTTT
V gene: TRBV5-6
D gene: TRBD1
clone size: NA
J gene: TRBJ1-4

CDR3 protein: CASSVQGTDTQYF
CDR3 DNA: TGTGCCAGCAGCGTACAGGGGACAGATACGCAGTATTTT
V gene: TRBV9
D gene: NA
clone size: NA
J gene: TRBJ2-3

CDR3 protein: CASSQGGLYEQYF
CDR3 DNA: TGTGCCAGCAGCCAAGGAGGGCTCTACGAGCAGTACTTC
V gene: TRBV3-1/TRBV3-2
D gene: NA
clone size: once
J gene: TRBJ2-7

CDR3 protein: CASSPRTGSDTQYF
CDR3 DNA: TGTGCCAGCAGCCCCCGGACAGGGTCAGATACGCAGTATTTT
V gene: TRBV5-4
D gene: TRBD1
clone size: NA
J gene: TRBJ2-3

CDR3 protein: CATSDYRDTSEQFF
CDR3 DNA: TGTGCCACCAGTGATTACCGGGACACAAGTGAGCAGTTCTTC
V gene: TRBV24-1
D gene: NA
clone size: NA
J gene: TRBJ2-1

CDR3 protein: CASSPPGGRRNTEAFF
CDR3 DNA: TGTGCCAGCTCACCACCGGGGGGACGGCGGAACACTGAAGCTTTCTTT
V gene: TRBV18
D gene: NA
clone size: NA
J gene: TRBJ1-1

CDR3 protein: CASSFPQGGETQYF
CDR3 DNA: TGTGCCAGCAGTTTTCCACAGGGTGGAGAGACCCAGTACTTC
V gene: TRBV28
D gene: NA
clone size: NA
J gene: TRBJ2-5

CDR3 protein: CSASKGGGSSYNSPLHF
CDR3 DNA: TGCAGTGCTAGTAAAGGTGGGGGGAGCTCCTATAATTCACCCCTCCACTTT
V gene: TRBV20-1
D gene: NA
clone size: NA
J gene: TRBJ1-6

CDR3 protein: CASRGQVENIQYF
CDR3 DNA: TGTGCCAGCAGAGGACAGGTAGAAAACATTCAGTACTTC
V gene: TRBV6-5
D gene: TRBD1
clone size: NA
J gene: TRBJ2-4

CDR3 protein: CASSRQGGTGELFF
CDR3 DNA: TGTGCCAGCAGCAGACAGGGTGGAACCGGGGAGCTGTTTTTT
V gene: TRBV11-2
D gene: TRBD1
clone size: NA
J gene: TRBJ2-2

CDR3 protein: CASSFSGGGTDTQYF
CDR3 DNA: TGTGCCAGCAGCTTTTCGGGGGGAGGCACAGATACGCAGTATTTT
V gene: TRBV11-3
D gene: TRBD2
clone size: NA
J gene: TRBJ2-3

CDR3 protein: CASSPYPIQGGTGELFF
CDR3 DNA: TGCGCCAGCAGCCCCTACCCCATACAGGGGGGGACCGGGGAGCTGTTTTTT
V gene: TRBV5-1
D gene: NA
clone size: NA
J gene: TRBJ2-2

CDR3 protein: CAWSRLQGQEAFF
CDR3 DNA: TGTGCCTGGAGCAGACTGCAGGGGCAGGAAGCTTTCTTT
V gene: TRBV30
D gene: NA
clone size: NA
J gene: TRBJ1-1

CDR3 protein: CASSIQGGSGANVLTF
CDR3 DNA: TGTGCCAGTAGTATCCAAGGAGGGTCTGGGGCCAACGTCCTGACTTTC
V gene: TRBV19
D gene: NA
clone size: NA
J gene: TRBJ2-6

CDR3 protein: CASSARLAGVETQYF
CDR3 DNA: TGTGCCAGCAGCGCCCGACTAGCGGGGGTAGAGACCCAGTACTTC
V gene: TRBV9
D gene: TRBD2
clone size: few
J gene: TRBJ2-5

CDR3 protein: CASSLDPGMAYEQYF
CDR3 DNA: TGCGCCAGCAGCTTGGATCCAGGGATGGCCTACGAGCAGTACTTC
V gene: TRBV5-1
D gene: NA
clone size: few
J gene: TRBJ2-7

CDR3 protein: CASRPNGGETQYF
CDR3 DNA: TGTGCCAGCAGACCGAATGGGGGGGAGACCCAGTACTTC
V gene: TRBV7-2
D gene: NA
clone size: NA
J gene: TRBJ2-5

CDR3 protein: CASSLRTGGSGYTF
CDR3 DNA: TGTGCCAGCAGCTTACGGACAGGGGGTAGTGGCTACACCTTC
V gene: TRBV5-6
D gene: TRBD1
clone size: NA
J gene: TRBJ1-2

CDR3 protein: CASSQVGGTTEAFF
CDR3 DNA: TGTGCCAGCAGCCAAGTGGGGGGTACCACTGAAGCTTTCTTT
V gene: TRBV3-1/TRBV3-2
D gene: NA
clone size: NA
J gene: TRBJ1-1

CDR3 protein: CASSLVPIAGGTYNEQFF
CDR3 DNA: TGTGCCAGCAGCTTAGTGCCCATAGCGGGGGGGACCTACAATGAGCAGTTCTTC
V gene: TRBV7-6
D gene: TRBD2
clone size: NA
J gene: TRBJ2-1

CDR3 protein: CASSPDATTEAFF
CDR3 DNA: TGCGCCAGCAGCCCAGATGCGACTACTGAAGCTTTCTTT
V gene: TRBV5-1
D gene: NA
clone size: NA
J gene: TRBJ1-1

CDR3 protein: CASSGLAGGEQFF
CDR3 DNA: TGTGCCAGCTCGGGACTAGCGGGGGGGGAGCAGTTCTTC
V gene: TRBV2
D gene: TRBD2
clone size: few
J gene: TRBJ2-1

CDR3 protein: CAISGNIGQGNNEQFF
CDR3 DNA: TGTGCCATCAGTGGAAATATTGGACAGGGAAACAATGAGCAGTTCTTC
V gene: TRBV10-3
D gene: TRBD1
clone size: NA
J gene: TRBJ2-1